The 25 T cell receptor beta chains reported below all come from one sample, sequenced in a study of blood T cell repertoires in COVID-19. Clones were sequenced by immunoSEQ multiplex PCR, and TCRdb holds only the in-frame ones, with some missing. The sample shows approximately 90,000 clones, over 70% of them seen only once. Source material: peripheral blood. The source is a man older than 75 with active or convalescent COVID-19.

The chain employs TRBV3-1 (or the pseudogene TRBV3-2) and TRBJ2-1; the match to TRBD1 covers 8 bases. The J segment lost 0 bases and the V segment lost 6 bases, leaving 4 bases of the junction unmatched. Germline V CDR1 and CDR2: LGHDT, YNNKEL (reference sequence). There are 15 residues in the CDR3. As DNA, the CDR3 is TGTGCCAGCAGAGGGGACAGGAGCTCCTACAATGAGCAGTTCTTC. This sequence encodes CASRGDRSSYNEQFF.

The chain joins TRBV10-3 to TRBJ1-3; no definite D call. Germline V gene data show CDR1 as ENHRY and CDR2 as SYGVKD. Deletions cut 1 base from V and 0 bases from J, with 7 bases between. The CDR3 has 15 amino acids. DNA for the CDR3: TGTGCCATCAGTGAGTTCGGGAGCTCTGGAAACACCATATATTTT. It translates to CAISEFGSSGNTIYF.

The genes are TRBV12-5 and TRBJ2-1; possible D gene TRBD2, 5 bases. V was pared by 7 bases and J by 5 bases, with 21 bases between. The germline gives CDR1 LGHNT, CDR2 FRNRAP. This CDR3 spans 16 amino acids. This chain's CDR3 is CASAYFPGTLNNEQFF. CDR3 in DNA: TGTGCTAGTGCTTACTTCCCGGGAACCTTAAACAATGAGCAGTTCTTC.

This chain joins TRBV19 and TRBJ1-1; no firm D call. The germline V gene encodes CDR1 LNHDA and CDR2 SQIVND (reference sequence). The CDR3 covers 15 residues. Trimming pared 7 bases from V and 0 bases from J, leaving 15 bases between. The DNA for the CDR3 is TGTGCCAGTAAGTCAGATTCTTATATGAACACTGAAGCTTTCTTT. Translation: CASKSDSYMNTEAFF.

This clone was seen a few times. The V gene is TRBV19, the J gene TRBJ1-5; 7 bases match TRBD1. Germline CDR1 and CDR2: LNHDA and SQIVND (reference sequence). This CDR3 has 16 residues. Trimming cost V 5 bases and J 3 bases; bases outside gene matches: 10. The CDR3 DNA reads as TGTGCCAGTAGTCCCAGACAGGGTGGTCCCAATCAGCCCCAGCATTTT. This translates into CASSPRQGGPNQPQHF.

This clone was seen just once. V usage is TRBV5-1 and J usage is TRBJ1-1; 8 positions agree with TRBD1. CDR3 length: 16 residues. In germline, CDR1 is SGHRS, CDR2 YFSETQ. V was clipped by 3 bases and J by 2 bases; unmatched bases: 9. As DNA, the CDR3 is TGCGCCAGCAGCTCGTACCGACAGGGGACTAACACTGAAGCTTTCTTT. Translation: CASSSYRQGTNTEAFF.

The rearrangement joins TRBV11-2 to TRBJ1-4; weak D call: TRBD1 (5 bases). V lost 5 bases and J lost 0, with 19 bases in between. Germline-derived CDR1 and CDR2 are SGHAT and FQNNGV. The length of the CDR3 is 18 residues. Written as DNA, the CDR3 is TGTGCCAGCAGCCGACGCTCCGGGGGGATTGCAACTAATGAAAAACTGTTTTTT. Translating gives CASSRRSGGIATNEKLFF. Using reference TRBV11-2 and TRBJ1-4 for the parts outside the CDR3, the full variable domain is EAGVAQSPRYKIIEKRQSVAFWCNPISGHATLYWYQQILGQGPKLLIQFQNNGVVDDSQLPKDRFSAERLKGVDSTLKIQPAKLEDSAVYLCASSRRSGGIATNEKLFFGSGTQLSVL.

The J gene is TRBJ1-6, the V gene TRBV3-1 (or the pseudogene TRBV3-2); D might be TRBD1 (5 bases). V lost 4 bases, J lost 7 bases, and 11 bases lay in between. CDR3 size: 14 residues. In germline, CDR1 is LGHDT, CDR2 YNNKEL (reference sequence). The CDR3 DNA reads as TGTGCCAGCAGCCCCCACAGGAAAAATTCACCCCTCCACTTT. Translation gives CASSPHRKNSPLHF.

This clone was observed a single time. The chain recombines TRBV29-1 with TRBJ1-1, with 7 bases lining up with TRBD1. CDR1 is SQVTM, CDR2 ANQGSEA, per germline. Trimming at V came to 7 bases and at J to 5 bases, leaving 10 bases not matched to a gene. This CDR3 region has 13 residues. The CDR3 reads CSGRQQGWTEAFF. The CDR3 DNA is TGCAGCGGGAGGCAACAGGGGTGGACTGAAGCTTTCTTT.

The chain uses TRBV6-4 and TRBJ2-2; 9 bases line up with TRBD2. This CDR3 contains 15 residues. CDR1 is MRHNA and CDR2 is SNTAGT in the germline V gene. V lost 4 bases and J lost 4; bases outside the gene matches: 4. The CDR3 sequence: CASSARGGGTGELFF. CDR3 nucleotides: TGTGCCAGCAGTGCCCGCGGGGGGGGCACCGGGGAGCTGTTTTTT.

The chain carries TRBV18 and TRBJ2-5; the D gene is possibly TRBD1 (5 bases). The CDR3 has 13 amino acids. V was cut by 2 bases and J by 4 bases, with 8 bases left in between. In germline, CDR1 is KGHSH, CDR2 LQKENI. In nucleotides, the CDR3 is TGTGCCAGCTCACCAGGGGCTGGAGAGACCCAGTACTTC. It specifies CASSPGAGETQYF.

The J gene is TRBJ2-2, the V gene TRBV24-1; no clear D gene. The V end lost 3 bases, the J end lost 8 bases, and 15 bases lay between the germline ends. CDR3 size: 15 residues. Germline V CDR1 and CDR2: KGHDR, SFDVKD. CDR3 in amino acids: CATSDTSTPGGELFF. In DNA, the CDR3 is TGTGCCACCAGTGATACCTCGACCCCCGGGGGGGAGCTGTTTTTT.

This clone was picked up one time. The rearrangement links TRBV5-6 to TRBJ1-3; D remains unclear. Looked up from germline, CDR1 is SGHDT and CDR2 is YYEEEE. V gave up 8 bases and J gave up 0 bases, with 9 bases separating them. The CDR3 consists of 13 residues. Here the CDR3 reads CASQRSSGNTIYF. CDR3 in DNA: TGTGCCAGTCAACGGTCCTCTGGAAACACCATATATTTT. Complete variable domain (other parts from reference TRBV5-6 and TRBJ1-3): DAGVTQSPTHLIKTRGQQVTLRCSPKSGHDTVSWYQQALGQGPQFIFQYYEEEERQRGNFPDRFSGHQFPNYSSELNVNALLLGDSALYLCASQRSSGNTIYFGEGSWLTVV.

The chain carries TRBV7-9 and TRBJ2-1, with 13 bases fitting TRBD2. The V gene's germline CDR1 is SEHNR and CDR2 FQNEAQ (reference sequence). The junction had 8 bases not matched to a gene; V was cut back by 5 bases and J by 4 bases. The CDR3 totals 17 residues. CDR3 sequence reads: CASSATSGGAGYNEQFF. In DNA, the CDR3 is TGTGCCAGCAGCGCCACTAGCGGGGGGGCGGGATACAATGAGCAGTTCTTC.

This chain connects TRBV18 to TRBJ2-5; D is perhaps TRBD1 (5 bases). The CDR3 contains 16 residues. Trimming cost V 3 bases and J 2 bases, with 16 bases left between them. Per the germline V gene, CDR1 is KGHSH and CDR2 is LQKENI. The CDR3 DNA is TGTGCCAGCTCACCGCGGCCAGACAGTATTCAAGAGACCCAGTACTTC. Protein: CASSPRPDSIQETQYF.

J is TRBJ1-2 and V is TRBV3-1 (or the pseudogene TRBV3-2); 11 bases are shared with TRBD1. The V and J ends lost 2 bases and 2 bases, in that order; junction bases with no gene match: 4. The CDR3 consists of 16 residues. In germline, CDR1 is LGHDT, CDR2 YNNKEL (reference sequence). CDR3 region: CASSQFGTGGNYGYTF. DNA of the CDR3: TGTGCCAGCAGCCAATTCGGGACAGGGGGGAACTATGGCTACACCTTC.

This rearrangement joins TRBV7-2 to TRBJ1-2; tentatively, D is TRBD1 (5 bases). CDR3 length: 14 residues. Germline CDR1 SGHTA, CDR2 FQGNSA. Trimming removed 0 bases from V and 7 bases from J, with 12 bases in between. The CDR3 coding sequence is TGTGCCAGCAGCTTAGCCCTGACAGTTTCTGGCTACACCTTC. As protein: CASSLALTVSGYTF.

The J gene is TRBJ1-2, the V gene TRBV2; 7 bases align to TRBD1. The CDR3 length is 13 residues. In germline, CDR1 is SNHLY, CDR2 FYNNEI. Trimming at V came to 6 bases and at J to 3 bases, leaving 4 bases not matched to a gene. The CDR3 nucleotides read TGTGCCAGCAGCCCCGACAGGGACTATGGCTACACCTTC. Translated, it gives CASSPDRDYGYTF. The full variable domain, its missing parts supplied by reference TRBV2 and TRBJ1-2, is EPEVTQTPSHQVTQMGQEVILRCVPISNHLYFYWYRQILGQKVEFLVSFYNNEISEKSEIFDDQFSVERPDGSNFTLKIRSTKLEDSAMYFCASSPDRDYGYTFGSGTRLTVV.

The count of this clone is one. J is TRBJ2-6 and V is TRBV7-2; D gene unclear. V was trimmed by 5 bases and J by 4 bases, leaving 6 bases between them. The CDR3 is 13 residues long. Germline CDR1 reads SGHTA; CDR2 reads FQGNSA. DNA of the CDR3: TGTGCCAGCAGCCCTCCGGGGGCCAACGTCCTGACTTTC. Translating gives CASSPPGANVLTF.

The gene calls are TRBV29-1 and TRBJ1-2; 7 bases agree with TRBD1. Germline V gene data show CDR1 as SQVTM and CDR2 as ANQGSEA. The CDR3 sequence is 13 residues long. The V segment lost 0 bases and the J segment 8 bases; nucleotides outside the gene matches: 6. CDR3 in amino acids: CSVEDGQGEGYTF. In nucleotides, the CDR3 is TGCAGCGTTGAAGATGGGCAGGGGGAAGGCTACACCTTC.

The chain uses TRBV12-5 and TRBJ1-1; 9 bases fit TRBD1. V shed 0 bases, J shed 4 bases, and the junction held 9 bases outside the gene matches. This CDR3 comprises 17 residues. Germline loops: CDR1 LGHNT, CDR2 FRNRAP. In DNA form, the CDR3 reads TGTGCTAGTGGTTTGGTACGGGGACAGGGAGGGGGCACTGAAGCTTTCTTT. Its translation: CASGLVRGQGGGTEAFF.

The chain recombines TRBV9 with TRBJ1-2; 7 positions match TRBD1. CDR3 size: 14 residues. V was pared by 3 bases and J by 8 bases, with 10 bases of the junction left unmatched. Per the germline V gene, CDR1 is SGDLS and CDR2 is YYNGEE. In nucleotides, the CDR3 is TGTGCCAGCAGCGGACAGGGAACGAATGGCGGCTACACCTTC. Encoded protein: CASSGQGTNGGYTF.

V gene TRBV6-6 combines with J gene TRBJ1-2; 8 nucleotides agree with TRBD1. This CDR3 is built from 14 residues. V dropped 6 bases and J dropped 4; count of bases not matched to a gene: 7. The germline gives CDR1 MNHNY, CDR2 SVGAGI (reference sequence). CDR3 in DNA: TGTGCCAGCAGGGACAGGGAAAGACGCTATGGCTACACCTTC. Its protein is CASRDRERRYGYTF.

V and J are TRBV23-1 and TRBJ1-5, with 12 bases fitting TRBD1. TRBV23-1 is classed as an ORF, of uncertain function. V lost 1 base, J lost 5 bases, and 24 bases stayed unmatched. The CDR3 runs to 23 residues. The CDR3 reads CASSQFVVIHRDRGRGGDQPQHF. The DNA of the CDR3 is TGCGCCAGCAGTCAATTCGTGGTAATTCACCGGGACAGGGGGCGCGGGGGAGATCAGCCCCAGCATTTT.

The CDR3, as DNA: TGTGCCAGCAGCTTCTCGACAGGGAGTAATTCACCCCTCCACTTT. This encodes CASSFSTGSNSPLHF. V gene TRBV6-5 combines with J gene TRBJ1-6; TRBD1 matches at 7 bases. This CDR3 has 15 residues. The trim removed 6 bases at V and 6 bases at J, leaving 8 bases unmatched. Germline V gives CDR1 MNHEY, CDR2 SVGAGI.